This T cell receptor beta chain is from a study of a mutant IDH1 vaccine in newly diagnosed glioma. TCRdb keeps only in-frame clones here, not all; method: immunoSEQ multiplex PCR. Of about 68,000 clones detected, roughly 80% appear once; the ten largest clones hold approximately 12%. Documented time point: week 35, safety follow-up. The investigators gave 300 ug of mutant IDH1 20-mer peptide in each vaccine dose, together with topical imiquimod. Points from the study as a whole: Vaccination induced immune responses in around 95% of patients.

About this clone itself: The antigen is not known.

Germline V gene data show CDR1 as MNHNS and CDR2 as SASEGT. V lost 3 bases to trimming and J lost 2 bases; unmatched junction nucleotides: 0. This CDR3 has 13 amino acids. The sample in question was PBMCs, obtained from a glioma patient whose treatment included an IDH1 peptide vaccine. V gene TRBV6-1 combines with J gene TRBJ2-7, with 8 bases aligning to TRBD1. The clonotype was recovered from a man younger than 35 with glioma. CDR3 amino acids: CASSEGQAYEQYF. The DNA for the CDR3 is TGTGCCAGCAGTGAGGGACAGGCCTACGAGCAGTACTTC.